The 20 T cell receptor beta chains below come from one sample, sequenced in a study of blood T cell repertoires in COVID-19. Using immunoSEQ multiplex PCR, the repertoire was profiled, and TCRdb retains in-frame clones only, with some absent. The repertoire holds about 69,000 clones, with 75% to 90% as singletons. The specimen sequenced was peripheral blood. Receptors were obtained from a man under 40 with acute or convalescent COVID-19.

A few counts support this clone. The DNA of the CDR3 is TGTGCCAGCAGCTTAGTATCAGGGGACACCGGGGAGCTGTTTTTT. Encoded protein: CASSLVSGDTGELFF. The chain employs TRBV7-2 and TRBJ2-2; D might be TRBD1 (6 bases). This CDR3 contains 15 residues. Germline values: CDR1 SGHTA, CDR2 FQGNSA. Between the trimmed V and J ends, which lost 1 base and 3 bases, there was a span of 9 bases.

A single count supports this clone. The rearrangement joins TRBV9 to TRBJ1-2; 10 bases agree with TRBD1. With V trimmed by 3 bases and J by 4 bases, 3 bases remained unmatched. Germline CDR1 is SGDLS and CDR2 is YYNGEE. The CDR3 consists of 14 residues. CDR3 protein: CASSGRTGGYGYTF. In DNA, the CDR3 is TGTGCCAGCAGCGGACGGACAGGGGGCTATGGCTACACCTTC.

The J gene is TRBJ1-5, the V gene TRBV7-2; D call uncertain. The germline V and J ends were trimmed by 5 bases and 7 bases, with 12 bases remaining between them. Germline V gene sequence: CDR1 SGHTA, CDR2 FQGNSA. CDR3 length: 13 amino acids. The CDR3 region is CASSLRGGQPQHF. The CDR3 nucleotides read TGTGCCAGCAGCCTTCGAGGAGGACAGCCCCAGCATTTT.

DNA for the CDR3: TGTGCCAGCAGTTTTCGCTCTGGGGCCAACGTCCTGACTTTC. Protein sequence: CASSFRSGANVLTF. This rearrangement joins TRBV28 to TRBJ2-6, with D hard to call. Germline CDR1 reads MDHEN; CDR2 reads SYDVKM. The CDR3 contains 14 residues. Trimming cost V 3 bases and J 0 bases, with 3 bases left between them.

The chain carries TRBV5-1 and TRBJ1-2; D is ambiguous. The CDR3 runs 14 residues. V gave up 2 bases and J gave up 0 bases, with 8 bases separating them. Germline CDR1 SGHRS, CDR2 YFSETQ. The CDR3 sequence is CASSLSGSNYGYTF. The CDR3 coding sequence is TGCGCCAGCAGCTTAAGCGGGTCTAACTATGGCTACACCTTC.

The J gene is TRBJ1-6, the V gene TRBV5-6; no firm D call. The CDR3 totals 15 residues. Trimming pared 2 bases from V and 7 bases from J, leaving 13 bases between. The germline gives CDR1 SGHDT, CDR2 YYEEEE. CDR3 in amino acids: CASSFSWAANSPLHF. The DNA for the CDR3 is TGTGCCAGCAGCTTTTCGTGGGCAGCCAATTCACCCCTCCACTTT.

V gene TRBV11-2 combines with J gene TRBJ2-5, with D possibly matching TRBD1 (5 bases). V dropped 6 bases and J dropped 0 bases, with 20 bases sitting between them. This CDR3 is built from 17 residues. The germline CDR1 and CDR2 sequences are SGHAT and FQNNGV. The CDR3 DNA sequence: TGTGCCAGCAGTCTACGTACAGGAAGCTCGTACCAAGAGACCCAGTACTTC. Protein: CASSLRTGSSYQETQYF.

This clone has only one observation. The CDR3 sequence is CASSLGLTSGGAVETQYF. CDR3 DNA sequence: TGCGCCAGCAGCTTAGGTTTGACCAGCGGGGGGGCGGTAGAGACCCAGTACTTC. The chain joins TRBV5-1 to TRBJ2-5; 10 nucleotides align to TRBD2. Germline V gene sequence: CDR1 SGHRS, CDR2 YFSETQ. The CDR3 runs to 18 residues. The ends lost 2 bases at V and 4 bases at J; junction bases unmatched: 14.

This clone qualifies as medium-sized (0.01 to 0.1%). The rearrangement links TRBV27 to TRBJ1-5; 7 bases line up with TRBD1. V was clipped by 0 bases and J by 11 bases; unmatched bases: 10. This CDR3 contains 15 residues. Germline assignment: CDR1 MNHEY and CDR2 SMNVEV (reference sequence). In nucleotides, the CDR3 is TGTGCCAGCAGTTTATCCGCCTCTGCAGACAGGGCCCAGCATTTT. It translates to CASSLSASADRAQHF.

The rearrangement joins TRBV29-1 to TRBJ2-7, with 11 bases matching TRBD1. Germline V gene sequence: CDR1 SQVTM, CDR2 ANQGSEA. The CDR3 is 15 residues long. V gave up 2 bases and J gave up 2 bases; unmatched junction bases: 5. The CDR3 DNA is TGCAGCGTTGAAACCGGACAGGGGGCGCCCTACGAGCAGTACTTC. Amino acid sequence: CSVETGQGAPYEQYF.

The chain is built from TRBV6-5 and TRBJ1-1; 7 bases map to TRBD1. V trimming: 0 bases; J trimming: 5 bases; junction bases outside the gene matches: 6. Germline CDR1 reads MNHEY; CDR2 reads SVGAGI. CDR3 length: 15 amino acids. CDR3 loop: CASSYSMAGGTEAFF. In DNA form, the CDR3 reads TGTGCCAGCAGTTACTCGATGGCAGGGGGGACTGAAGCTTTCTTT.

The V call is TRBV5-8, the J call TRBJ2-7; TRBD2 agrees at 7 bases. In germline, CDR1 is SGHTS, CDR2 YDEGEE. The CDR3 totals 15 residues. J lost 0 bases, V lost 5 bases, and 8 bases had no gene match. DNA of the CDR3: TGTGCCAGCAGATCGCTCCGGACTAGCTCCTACGAGCAGTACTTC. Amino acid sequence: CASRSLRTSSYEQYF.

This clone has only one observation. The chain carries TRBV5-1 and TRBJ2-1; 11 bases line up with TRBD1. The ends lost 6 bases at V and 4 bases at J; junction bases unmatched: 6. Per germline, CDR1 SGHRS and CDR2 YFSETQ. The CDR3 extends over 15 amino acids. The CDR3: CASIEGQGVYNEQFF. The CDR3 nucleotides are TGCGCCAGCATAGAGGGACAGGGGGTTTACAATGAGCAGTTCTTC. Full variable domain (missing parts from reference TRBV5-1 and TRBJ2-1): KAGVTQTPRYLIKTRGQQVTLSCSPISGHRSVSWYQQTPGQGLQFLFEYFSETQRNKGNFPGRFSGRQFSNSRSEMNVSTLELGDSALYLCASIEGQGVYNEQFFGPGTRLTVL.

This clone has just a few counts. This chain joins TRBV6-2 or TRBV6-3 and TRBJ2-5; D uncertain. Trimming stripped 5 bases from V and 0 bases from J, with 7 bases between. From germline, CDR1 is MNHEY and CDR2 SVGEGT. The CDR3 extends over 13 amino acids. The chain's CDR3 is CASSDTYQETQYF. In DNA, the CDR3 is TGTGCCAGCAGTGACACGTACCAAGAGACCCAGTACTTC.

This sequence joins TRBV11-2 and TRBJ2-3, with 10 bases matching TRBD2. Germline CDR1 SGHAT, CDR2 FQNNGV. V lost 3 bases to trimming and J lost 4 bases; unmatched junction nucleotides: 10. CDR3 length: 17 residues. In DNA form, the CDR3 reads TGTGCCAGCAGCTTCGCGGGACTAGCGTCAGGCCCAGATACGCAGTATTTT. Its protein is CASSFAGLASGPDTQYF.

The chain couples TRBV6-6 to TRBJ2-7; TRBD2 is a possible D gene (5 bases). CDR3 length: 14 residues. Germline CDR1 reads MNHNY; CDR2 reads SVGAGI (reference sequence). The germline V and J ends were trimmed by 6 bases and 5 bases, with 17 bases remaining between them. This CDR3 reads CASSPGLVGNEQYF. The DNA of the CDR3 is TGTGCCAGCAGCCCCGGACTGGTTGGCAACGAGCAGTACTTC.

CDR3 protein: CASSHEGQGANQPQHF. The CDR3 nucleotides read TGCGCCAGCAGCCACGAAGGACAGGGGGCGAATCAGCCCCAGCATTTT. The chain links TRBV4-1 to TRBJ1-5, with TRBD1 matching 11 bases. The CDR3 covers 16 residues. The V gene's germline CDR1 is MGHRA and CDR2 YSYEKL. Germline trimming cut 3 bases from V and 4 bases from J; bases unmatched to any gene: 5.

The chain joins TRBV2 to TRBJ2-5; no reliable D call. From germline, CDR1 is SNHLY and CDR2 FYNNEI. Deletions cut 8 bases from V and 5 bases from J, with 6 bases between. The CDR3 spans 10 residues. In DNA form, the CDR3 reads TGTGCCAGCCGTTCGGAGACCCAGTACTTC. This encodes CASRSETQYF. The full variable domain, in which reference TRBV2 and TRBJ2-5 provide the parts outside the CDR3, is EPEVTQTPSHQVTQMGQEVILRCVPISNHLYFYWYRQILGQKVEFLVSFYNNEISEKSEIFDDQFSVERPDGSNFTLKIRSTKLEDSAMYFCASRSETQYFGPGTRLLVL.

V gene TRBV3-1 (or the pseudogene TRBV3-2) combines with J gene TRBJ2-3; TRBD2 agrees at 8 bases. With 4 bases clipped from V and 3 bases from J, the junction kept 12 bases outside the gene matches. The CDR3 covers 17 residues. Looked up from germline, CDR1 is LGHDT and CDR2 is YNNKEL (reference sequence). CDR3 in amino acids: CASSRTTPGLETDTQYF. The CDR3 DNA reads as TGTGCCAGCAGCCGAACGACCCCGGGACTAGAGACAGATACGCAGTATTTT.

The V gene is TRBV27, the J gene TRBJ2-3; the match to TRBD2 covers 7 bases. J lost 3 bases, V lost 6 bases, and 9 bases had no gene match. Germline lookup yields CDR1 MNHEY and CDR2 SMNVEV (reference sequence). There are 15 residues in the CDR3. As DNA, the CDR3 is TGTGCCAGCAGGGGTTTGGGAGGGTCTACAGATACGCAGTATTTT. Translation: CASRGLGGSTDTQYF.